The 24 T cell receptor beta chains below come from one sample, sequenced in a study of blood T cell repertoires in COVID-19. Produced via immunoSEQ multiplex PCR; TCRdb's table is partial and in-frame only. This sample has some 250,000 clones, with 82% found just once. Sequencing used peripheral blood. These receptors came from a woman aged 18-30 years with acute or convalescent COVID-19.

CDR3 amino acids: CASSPPTGFTGELFF. The CDR3 DNA reads as TGTGCCAGCAGCCCCCCTACAGGGTTCACCGGGGAGCTGTTTTTT. This chain connects TRBV9 to TRBJ2-2, with D possibly matching TRBD1 (6 bases). This CDR3 contains 15 residues. Germline V gene sequence: CDR1 SGDLS, CDR2 YYNGEE. V gave up 4 bases and J gave up 4 bases, with 14 bases separating them. Supplemented by reference TRBV9 and TRBJ2-2, the full variable domain reads DSGVTQTPKHLITATGQRVTLRCSPRSGDLSVYWYQQSLDQGLQFLIQYYNGEERAKGNILERFSAQQFPDLHSELNLSSLELGDSALYFCASSPPTGFTGELFFGEGSRLTVL.

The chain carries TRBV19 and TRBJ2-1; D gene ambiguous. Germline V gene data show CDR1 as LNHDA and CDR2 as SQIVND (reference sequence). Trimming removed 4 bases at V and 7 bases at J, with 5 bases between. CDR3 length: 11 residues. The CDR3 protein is CASSKQNEQFF. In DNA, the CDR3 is TGTGCCAGTAGTAAGCAAAATGAGCAGTTCTTC.

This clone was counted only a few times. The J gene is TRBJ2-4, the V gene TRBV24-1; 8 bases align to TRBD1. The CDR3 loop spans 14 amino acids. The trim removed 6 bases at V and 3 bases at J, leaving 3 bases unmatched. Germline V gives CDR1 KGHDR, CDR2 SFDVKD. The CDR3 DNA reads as TGTGCCACCAGTAACACAGGGGGCAAAAACATTCAGTACTTC. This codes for CATSNTGGKNIQYF.

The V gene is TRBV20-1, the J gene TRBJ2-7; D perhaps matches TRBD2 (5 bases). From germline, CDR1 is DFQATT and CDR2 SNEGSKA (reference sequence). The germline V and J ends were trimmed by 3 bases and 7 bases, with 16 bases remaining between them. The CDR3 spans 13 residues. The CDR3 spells CSASSGVPGEQYF. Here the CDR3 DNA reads TGCAGTGCTAGTTCCGGGGTCCCTGGGGAGCAGTACTTC.

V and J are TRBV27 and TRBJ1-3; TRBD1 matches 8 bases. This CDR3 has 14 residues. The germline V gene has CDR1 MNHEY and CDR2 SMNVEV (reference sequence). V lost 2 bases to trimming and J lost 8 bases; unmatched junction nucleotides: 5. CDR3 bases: TGTGCCAGCAGTTTAGAGGACAGGGAAGACACCATATATTTT. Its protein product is CASSLEDREDTIYF.

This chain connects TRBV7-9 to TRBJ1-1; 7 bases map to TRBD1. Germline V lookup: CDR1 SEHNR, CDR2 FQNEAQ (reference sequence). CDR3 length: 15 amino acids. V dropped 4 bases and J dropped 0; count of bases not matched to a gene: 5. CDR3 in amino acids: CASSSAGGVNTEAFF. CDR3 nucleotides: TGTGCCAGCAGCTCAGCAGGGGGGGTGAACACTGAAGCTTTCTTT.

DNA for the CDR3: TGTGCCAGCAGTGAACTCACTTACGAGCAGTACTTC. The encoded protein is CASSELTYEQYF. The chain employs TRBV2 and TRBJ2-7; D ambiguous. Germline V lookup: CDR1 SNHLY, CDR2 FYNNEI. V gave up 2 bases and J gave up 4 bases, with 6 bases separating them. This CDR3 region has 12 residues.

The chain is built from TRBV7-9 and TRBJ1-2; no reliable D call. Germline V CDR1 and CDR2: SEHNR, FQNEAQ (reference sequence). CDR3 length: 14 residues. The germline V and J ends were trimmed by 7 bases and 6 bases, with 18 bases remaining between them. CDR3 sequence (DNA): TGTGCCAGCAACATTCCAGCGGGCGAGAATGGCTACACCTTC. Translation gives CASNIPAGENGYTF.

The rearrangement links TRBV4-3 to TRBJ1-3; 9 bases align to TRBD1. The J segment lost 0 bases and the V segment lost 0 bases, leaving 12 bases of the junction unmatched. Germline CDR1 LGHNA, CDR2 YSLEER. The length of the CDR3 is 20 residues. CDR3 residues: CASSQEGFGTGYDSGNTIYF. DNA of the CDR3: TGCGCCAGCAGCCAAGAGGGGTTTGGGACAGGGTATGACTCTGGAAACACCATATATTTT.

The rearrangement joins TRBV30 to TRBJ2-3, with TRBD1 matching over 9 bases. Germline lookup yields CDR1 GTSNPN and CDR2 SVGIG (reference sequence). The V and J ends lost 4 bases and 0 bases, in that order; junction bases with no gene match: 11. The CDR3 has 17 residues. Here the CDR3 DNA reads TGTGCCTGGACCGTCATGGGACAGGGTTATAGCACAGATACGCAGTATTTT. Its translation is CAWTVMGQGYSTDTQYF.

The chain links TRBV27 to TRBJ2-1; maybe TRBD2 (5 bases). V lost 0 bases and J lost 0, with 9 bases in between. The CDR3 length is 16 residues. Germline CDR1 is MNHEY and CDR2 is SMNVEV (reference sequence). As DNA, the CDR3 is TGTGCCAGCAGTTTATCGTTGCGGGCCTCCTACAATGAGCAGTTCTTC. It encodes CASSLSLRASYNEQFF.

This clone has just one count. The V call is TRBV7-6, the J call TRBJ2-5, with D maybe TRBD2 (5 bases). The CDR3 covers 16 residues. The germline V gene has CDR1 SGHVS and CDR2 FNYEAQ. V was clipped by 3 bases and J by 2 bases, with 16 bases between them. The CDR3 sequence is CASSFGLGGIQETQYF. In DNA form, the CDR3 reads TGTGCCAGCAGCTTTGGACTTGGAGGTATACAAGAGACCCAGTACTTC.

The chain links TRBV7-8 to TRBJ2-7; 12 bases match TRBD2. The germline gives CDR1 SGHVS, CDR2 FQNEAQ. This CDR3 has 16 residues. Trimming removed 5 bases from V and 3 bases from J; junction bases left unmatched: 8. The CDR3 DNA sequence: TGTGCCAGCAGCGGGAGGACTAGCGGGACGGTCTACGAGCAGTACTTC. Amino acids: CASSGRTSGTVYEQYF. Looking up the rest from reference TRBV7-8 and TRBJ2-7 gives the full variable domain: GAGVSQSPRYKVAKRGQDVALRCDPISGHVSLFWYQQALGQGPEFLTYFQNEAQLDKSGLPSDRFFAERPEGSVSTLKIQRTQQEDSAVYLCASSGRTSGTVYEQYFGPGTRLTVT.

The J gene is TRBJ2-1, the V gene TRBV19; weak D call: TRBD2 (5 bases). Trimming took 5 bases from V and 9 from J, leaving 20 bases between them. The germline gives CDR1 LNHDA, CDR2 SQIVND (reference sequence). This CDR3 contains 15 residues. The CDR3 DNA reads TGTGCCAGTAGTGCACCACTTACTAGTTACGGTGAGCAGTTCTTC. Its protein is CASSAPLTSYGEQFF.

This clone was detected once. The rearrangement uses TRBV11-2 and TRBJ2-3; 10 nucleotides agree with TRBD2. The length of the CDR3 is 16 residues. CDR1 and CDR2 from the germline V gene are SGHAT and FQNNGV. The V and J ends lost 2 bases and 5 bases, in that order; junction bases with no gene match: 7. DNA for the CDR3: TGTGCCAGCAGCTTAAATTCGGCTAGCGGGAGAGATACGCAGTATTTT. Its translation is CASSLNSASGRDTQYF.

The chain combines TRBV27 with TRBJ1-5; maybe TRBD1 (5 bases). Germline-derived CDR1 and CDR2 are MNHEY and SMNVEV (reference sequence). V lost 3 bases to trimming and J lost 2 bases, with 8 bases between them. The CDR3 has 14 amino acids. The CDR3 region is CASSLGGGNQPQHF. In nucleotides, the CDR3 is TGTGCCAGCAGTTTGGGGGGGGGCAATCAGCCCCAGCATTTT.

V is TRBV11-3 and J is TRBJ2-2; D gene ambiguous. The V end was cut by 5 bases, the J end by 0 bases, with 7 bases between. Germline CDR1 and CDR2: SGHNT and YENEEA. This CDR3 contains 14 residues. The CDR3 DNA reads TGTGCCAGCAGCAATAGCCCGAACACCGGGGAGCTGTTTTTT. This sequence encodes CASSNSPNTGELFF.

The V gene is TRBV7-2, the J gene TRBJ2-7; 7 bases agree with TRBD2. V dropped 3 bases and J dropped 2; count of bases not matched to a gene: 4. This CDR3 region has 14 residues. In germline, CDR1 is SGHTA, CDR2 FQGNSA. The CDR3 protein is CASSFGGSTYEQYF. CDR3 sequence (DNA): TGTGCCAGCAGCTTTGGCGGGAGCACCTACGAGCAGTACTTC.

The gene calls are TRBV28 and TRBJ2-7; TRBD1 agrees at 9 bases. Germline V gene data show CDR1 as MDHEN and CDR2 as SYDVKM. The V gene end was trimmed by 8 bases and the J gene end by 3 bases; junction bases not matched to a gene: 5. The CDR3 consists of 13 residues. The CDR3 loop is CASCVTGGYEQYF. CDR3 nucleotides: TGTGCCAGCTGCGTGACAGGGGGCTACGAGCAGTACTTC.

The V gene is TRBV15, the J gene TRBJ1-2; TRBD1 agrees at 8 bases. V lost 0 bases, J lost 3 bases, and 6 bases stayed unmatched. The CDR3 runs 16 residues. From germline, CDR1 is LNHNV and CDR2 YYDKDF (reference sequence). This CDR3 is CATSRDAGQADYGYTF. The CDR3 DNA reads TGTGCCACCAGCAGAGATGCGGGACAGGCAGACTATGGCTACACCTTC.

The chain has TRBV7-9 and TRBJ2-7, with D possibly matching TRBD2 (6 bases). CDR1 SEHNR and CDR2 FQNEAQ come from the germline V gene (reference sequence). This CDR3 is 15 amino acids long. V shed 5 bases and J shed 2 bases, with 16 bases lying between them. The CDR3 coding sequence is TGTGCCAGCAGCGAACCTGGGGAGGCCACCTACGAGCAGTACTTC. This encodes CASSEPGEATYEQYF.

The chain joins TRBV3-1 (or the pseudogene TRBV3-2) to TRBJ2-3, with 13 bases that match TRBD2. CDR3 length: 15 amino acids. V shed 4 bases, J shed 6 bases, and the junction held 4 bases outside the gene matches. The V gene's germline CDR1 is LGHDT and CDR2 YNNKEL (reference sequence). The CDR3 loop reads CASSRTSGSGDTQYF. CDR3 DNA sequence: TGTGCCAGCAGCCGGACTAGCGGGAGCGGGGATACGCAGTATTTT.

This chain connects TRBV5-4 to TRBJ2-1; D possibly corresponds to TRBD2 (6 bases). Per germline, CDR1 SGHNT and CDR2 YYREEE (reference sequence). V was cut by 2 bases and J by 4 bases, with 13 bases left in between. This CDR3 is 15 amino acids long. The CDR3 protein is CASSFPGTYYNEQFF. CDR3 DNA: TGTGCCAGCAGCTTCCCAGGGACTTATTACAATGAGCAGTTCTTC.

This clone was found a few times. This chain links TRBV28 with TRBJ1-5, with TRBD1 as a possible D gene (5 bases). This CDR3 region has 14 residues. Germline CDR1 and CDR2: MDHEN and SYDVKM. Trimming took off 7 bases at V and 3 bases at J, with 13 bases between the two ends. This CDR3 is CASTRDSANQPQHF. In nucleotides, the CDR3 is TGTGCCAGCACGAGAGACAGCGCCAATCAGCCCCAGCATTTT.